This TCR beta chain was recovered during a study of beta chain features in type 1 diabetes. Study-wide findings and caveats: All four CD4+ subsets of Type 1 diabetes patients contained TCRB CDR3s that were moderately but significantly shorter.

With regard to this clone: Its antigen remains unknown.

The authors reverse transcribed all of the isolated RNA, so sequencing captured expressed TCRB transcripts. Profiling relied on immunoSEQ multiplex PCR, and the TCRdb table lists in-frame clones only, not all of them. Among about 650,000 clones listed, 9.5% to 15% were seen once. V was pared by 5 bases and J by 8 bases, with 18 bases between. This CDR3 is 14 amino acids long. Germline CDR1 reads MDHEN; CDR2 reads SYDVKM. Sequenced: naive CD4+ T cells from blood. This clonotype was sampled from a man aged 25-40 years with type 1 diabetes. This chain joins TRBV28 and TRBJ1-2, with TRBD1 as a possible D gene (6 bases). The CDR3 is CASSLGGTAQGYTF. The CDR3 region has the DNA TGTGCCAGCAGTCTCGGGGGCACTGCACAGGGCTACACCTTC.